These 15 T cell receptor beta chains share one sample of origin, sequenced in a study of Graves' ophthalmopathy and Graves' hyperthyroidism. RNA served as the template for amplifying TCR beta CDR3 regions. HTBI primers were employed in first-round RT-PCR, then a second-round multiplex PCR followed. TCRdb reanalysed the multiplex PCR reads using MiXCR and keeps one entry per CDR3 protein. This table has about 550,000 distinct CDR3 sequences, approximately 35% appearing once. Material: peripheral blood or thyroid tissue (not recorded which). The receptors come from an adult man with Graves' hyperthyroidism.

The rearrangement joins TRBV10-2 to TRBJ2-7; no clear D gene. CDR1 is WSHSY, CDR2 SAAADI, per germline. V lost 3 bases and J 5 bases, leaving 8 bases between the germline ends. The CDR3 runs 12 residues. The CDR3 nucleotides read TGCGCCAGCAGTGATCTGGCTGACGAGCAGTACTTC. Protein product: CASSDLADEQYF.

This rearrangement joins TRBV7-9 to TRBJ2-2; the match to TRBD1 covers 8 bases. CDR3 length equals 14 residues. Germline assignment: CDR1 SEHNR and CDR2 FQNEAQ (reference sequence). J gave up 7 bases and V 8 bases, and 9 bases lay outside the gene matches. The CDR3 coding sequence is TGTGCCAGCGGCGGGACAGGCGACGGCGGGGAGCTGTTTTTT. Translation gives CASGGTGDGGELFF.

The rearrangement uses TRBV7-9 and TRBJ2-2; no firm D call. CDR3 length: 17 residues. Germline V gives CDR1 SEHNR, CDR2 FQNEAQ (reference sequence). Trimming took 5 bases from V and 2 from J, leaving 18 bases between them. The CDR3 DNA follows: TGTGCCAGCAGCCAAAACGGCATTGCGAGAAACACCGGGGAGCTGTTTTTT. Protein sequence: CASSQNGIARNTGELFF.

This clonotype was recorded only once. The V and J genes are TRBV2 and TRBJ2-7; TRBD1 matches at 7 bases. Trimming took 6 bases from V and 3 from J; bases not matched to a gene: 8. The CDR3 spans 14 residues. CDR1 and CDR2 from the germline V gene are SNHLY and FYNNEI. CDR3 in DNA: TGTGCCAGCAGGGGGACAGACACTTTCTACGAGCAGTACTTC. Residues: CASRGTDTFYEQYF.

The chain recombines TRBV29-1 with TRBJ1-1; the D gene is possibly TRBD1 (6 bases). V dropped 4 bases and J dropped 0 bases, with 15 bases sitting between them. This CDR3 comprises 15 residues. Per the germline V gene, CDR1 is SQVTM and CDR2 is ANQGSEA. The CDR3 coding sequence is TGCAGCGTTGTCGGGACGGGGGCAATGAACACTGAAGCTTTCTTT. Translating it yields CSVVGTGAMNTEAFF. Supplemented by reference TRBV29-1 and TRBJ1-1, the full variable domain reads SAVISQKPSRDICQRGTSLTIQCQVDSQVTMMFWYRQQPGQSLTLIATANQGSEATYESGFVIDKFPISRPNLTFSTLTVSNMSPEDSSIYLCSVVGTGAMNTEAFFGQGTRLTVV.

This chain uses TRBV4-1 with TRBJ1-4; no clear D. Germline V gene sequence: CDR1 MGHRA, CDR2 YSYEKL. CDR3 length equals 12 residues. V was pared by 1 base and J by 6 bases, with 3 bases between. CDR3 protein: CASSQVDEKLFF. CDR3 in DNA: TGCGCCAGCAGCCAAGTGGATGAAAAACTGTTTTTT.

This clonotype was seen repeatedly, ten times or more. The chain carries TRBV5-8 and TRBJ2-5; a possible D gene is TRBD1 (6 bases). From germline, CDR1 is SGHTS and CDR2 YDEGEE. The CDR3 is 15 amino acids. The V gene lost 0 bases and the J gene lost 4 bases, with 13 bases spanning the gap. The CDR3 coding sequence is TGTGCCAGCAGCTTGGACCAGGGGCGAGGAGAGACCCAGTACTTC. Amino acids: CASSLDQGRGETQYF.

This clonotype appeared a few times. CDR3 in amino acids: CASSLWAPNGGSETQYF. The CDR3 nucleotides are TGTGCCAGCAGTTTATGGGCCCCCAACGGGGGGTCGGAGACCCAGTACTTC. This chain links TRBV28 with TRBJ2-5, with TRBD2 matching over 7 bases. The CDR3 loop spans 17 amino acids. Germline CDR1 is MDHEN and CDR2 is SYDVKM. J was trimmed by 5 bases and V by 0 bases; bases with no gene match: 12.

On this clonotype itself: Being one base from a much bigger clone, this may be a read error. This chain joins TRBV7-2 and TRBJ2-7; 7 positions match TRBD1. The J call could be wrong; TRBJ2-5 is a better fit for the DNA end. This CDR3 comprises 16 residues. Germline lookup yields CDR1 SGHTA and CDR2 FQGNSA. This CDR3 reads CASSPGQATPAETQYF. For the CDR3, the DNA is TGTGCCAGCAGCCCAGGACAGGCGACCCCCGCGGAGACCCAGTACTTC.

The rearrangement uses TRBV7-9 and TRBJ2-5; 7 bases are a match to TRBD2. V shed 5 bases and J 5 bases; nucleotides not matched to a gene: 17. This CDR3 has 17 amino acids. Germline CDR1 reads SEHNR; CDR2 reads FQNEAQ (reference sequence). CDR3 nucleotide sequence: TGTGCCAGCAGCCAAGGATCGGGGGGAGAGTCGTTGGAGACCCAGTACTTC. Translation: CASSQGSGGESLETQYF.

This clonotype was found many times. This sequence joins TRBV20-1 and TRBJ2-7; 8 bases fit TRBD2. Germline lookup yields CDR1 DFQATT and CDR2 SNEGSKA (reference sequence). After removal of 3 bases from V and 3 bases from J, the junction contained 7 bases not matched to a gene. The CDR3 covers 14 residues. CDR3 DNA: TGCAGTGCTAGTTCGGGGGGGCGGGTCTACGAGCAGTACTTC. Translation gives CSASSGGRVYEQYF.

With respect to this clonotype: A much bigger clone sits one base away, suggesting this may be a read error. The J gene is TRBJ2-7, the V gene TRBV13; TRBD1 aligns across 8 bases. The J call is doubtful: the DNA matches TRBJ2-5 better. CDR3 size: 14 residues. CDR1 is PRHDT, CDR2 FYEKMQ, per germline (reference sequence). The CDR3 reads CASSEDRDQGTQYF. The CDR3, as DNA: TGTGCCAGCAGCGAGGACAGGGATCAAGGGACCCAGTACTTC.

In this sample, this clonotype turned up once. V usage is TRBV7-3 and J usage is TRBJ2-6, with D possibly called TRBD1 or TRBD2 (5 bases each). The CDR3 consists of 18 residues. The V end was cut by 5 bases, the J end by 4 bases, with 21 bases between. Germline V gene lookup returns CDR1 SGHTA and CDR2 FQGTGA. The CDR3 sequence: CASSASGPPNTGANVLTF. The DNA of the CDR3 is TGTGCCAGCAGCGCATCGGGACCTCCGAACACCGGGGCCAACGTCCTGACTTTC.

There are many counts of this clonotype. This chain's CDR3 is CASSPSTSYEQYF. CDR3 bases: TGTGCCAGCAGCCCCAGTACCTCCTACGAGCAGTACTTC. The chain uses TRBV7-2 and TRBJ2-7; D remains unclear. CDR1 and CDR2 from the germline V gene are SGHTA and FQGNSA. The ends were cut back, 5 bases at V and 0 bases at J, with 8 bases in the middle. The CDR3 loop spans 13 amino acids. Looking up the rest from reference TRBV7-2 and TRBJ2-7 gives the full variable domain: GAGVSQSPSNKVTEKGKDVELRCDPISGHTALYWYRQSLGQGLEFLIYFQGNSAPDKSGLPSDRFSAERTGGSVSTLTIQRTQQEDSAVYLCASSPSTSYEQYFGPGTRLTVT.

The CDR3 region has the DNA TGCGCCAGCAGCAGGGACGGACCAGCTAACTATGGCTACACCTTC. Encoded protein: CASSRDGPANYGYTF. The chain combines TRBV5-1 with TRBJ1-2; D is possibly TRBD1 (5 bases). This CDR3 spans 15 amino acids. The germline gives CDR1 SGHRS, CDR2 YFSETQ. Trimming left V 4 bases short and J 0 bases short, with 13 bases between.